These T cell receptor beta chains were read from a single sample in a study of vaccination and CD4 T cells after COVID-19. MiXCR, applied by TCRdb to the PCR reads, yields one record per CDR3 protein. The sample consists of some 15,000 distinct CDR3 sequences, more than 45% of them appearing once. These receptors' antigens are unknown. The sequenced sample was CD4+ T cells from blood, cultured in vitro. These receptors were taken from a human donor who had recovered from COVID-19. CDR3s include the opening cysteine and the closing phenylalanine or tryptophan. The D gene is left open where the match is weak. Where a row states a size, it is once, few, many or the class of an expanded clone; other rows omit it.

v_call: TRBV24-1
j_call: TRBJ2-2
d_call: TRBD1
clone_size: NA
cdr3_aa: CATSDIGQGNTGELFF
cdr3_nt: TGTGCCACCAGTGACATAGGACAGGGGAACACCGGGGAGCTGTTTTTT

v_call: TRBV19
j_call: TRBJ1-1
d_call: TRBD1
clone_size: NA
cdr3_aa: CASSIGQGAEAFF
cdr3_nt: TGTGCCAGTAGTATAGGACAGGGGGCTGAAGCTTTCTTT

v_call: TRBV5-5
j_call: TRBJ1-2
d_call: NA
clone_size: NA
cdr3_aa: CASSLAAGADGYTF
cdr3_nt: TGTGCCAGCAGCTTGGCTGCGGGGGCGGATGGCTACACCTTC

v_call: TRBV7-7
j_call: TRBJ2-3
d_call: NA
clone_size: once
cdr3_aa: CASSLTGVGTDTQYF
cdr3_nt: TGTGCCAGCAGCTTAACGGGAGTAGGGACAGATACGCAGTATTTT

v_call: TRBV7-8
j_call: TRBJ1-1
d_call: TRBD1
clone_size: NA
cdr3_aa: CASSFTGVRTEAFF
cdr3_nt: TGTGCCAGCAGCTTTACAGGGGTACGGACTGAAGCTTTCTTT

v_call: TRBV6-8
j_call: TRBJ2-7
d_call: NA
clone_size: NA
cdr3_aa: CASSYSRQENYEQYF
cdr3_nt: TGTGCCAGCAGTTACTCGAGGCAGGAGAACTACGAGCAGTACTTC

v_call: TRBV7-3
j_call: TRBJ2-3
d_call: TRBD2
clone_size: NA
cdr3_aa: CASSLDGIEGLATDTQYF
cdr3_nt: TGTGCCAGCAGCTTAGATGGGATCGAGGGACTAGCCACAGATACGCAGTATTTT

v_call: TRBV5-1
j_call: TRBJ2-5
d_call: TRBD2
clone_size: NA
cdr3_aa: CASSLWQGGEETQYF
cdr3_nt: TGCGCCAGCAGCTTGTGGCAGGGAGGGGAAGAGACCCAGTACTTC

v_call: TRBV24-1
j_call: TRBJ1-1
d_call: NA
clone_size: few
cdr3_aa: CATQDRVNTEAFF
cdr3_nt: TGTGCCACCCAGGACAGAGTGAACACTGAAGCTTTCTTT

v_call: TRBV6-4
j_call: TRBJ2-7
d_call: NA
clone_size: once
cdr3_aa: CASSDSPGPTSYEQYF
cdr3_nt: TGTGCCAGCAGTGACTCGCCGGGACCCACCTCCTACGAGCAGTACTTC

v_call: TRBV12-3/TRBV12-4
j_call: TRBJ2-3
d_call: NA
clone_size: few
cdr3_aa: CASSPPRDNTDTQYF
cdr3_nt: TGTGCCAGCAGTCCCCCACGCGATAACACAGATACGCAGTATTTT

v_call: TRBV7-6
j_call: TRBJ2-5
d_call: NA
clone_size: few
cdr3_aa: CASSLLATKGETQYF
cdr3_nt: TGTGCCAGCAGCTTGCTAGCGACAAAAGGGGAGACCCAGTACTTC

v_call: TRBV30
j_call: TRBJ2-3
d_call: TRBD2
clone_size: NA
cdr3_aa: CAWSRAGGSADTQYF
cdr3_nt: TGTGCCTGGTCTCGTGCGGGAGGGTCAGCAGATACGCAGTATTTT

v_call: TRBV20-1
j_call: TRBJ2-5
d_call: NA
clone_size: few
cdr3_aa: CSALEETQYF
cdr3_nt: TGCAGTGCTCTGGAAGAGACCCAGTACTTC

v_call: TRBV19
j_call: TRBJ2-5
d_call: TRBD1
clone_size: NA
cdr3_aa: CASSRDRVLRETQYF
cdr3_nt: TGTGCCAGTAGCCGGGACAGGGTTCTGCGAGAGACCCAGTACTTC

v_call: TRBV7-2
j_call: TRBJ2-7
d_call: NA
clone_size: NA
cdr3_aa: CASSSSLREQYF
cdr3_nt: TGTGCCAGCAGCTCCAGCCTTAGGGAGCAGTACTTC

v_call: TRBV5-4
j_call: TRBJ1-2
d_call: TRBD1
clone_size: once
cdr3_aa: CASSLAIRTGNGYTF
cdr3_nt: TGTGCCAGCAGCTTGGCCATTCGGACAGGGAATGGCTACACCTTC

v_call: TRBV6-2/TRBV6-3
j_call: TRBJ2-2
d_call: TRBD2
clone_size: once
cdr3_aa: CASRDPMGLAGGHTGELFF
cdr3_nt: TGTGCCAGCAGGGATCCAATGGGACTAGCGGGAGGGCACACCGGGGAGCTGTTTTTT

v_call: TRBV7-8
j_call: TRBJ1-4
d_call: NA
clone_size: few
cdr3_aa: CASRSTGATNEKLFF
cdr3_nt: TGTGCCAGCAGATCAACAGGCGCAACTAATGAAAAACTGTTTTTT

v_call: TRBV29-1
j_call: TRBJ1-2
d_call: NA
clone_size: NA
cdr3_aa: CSVSGQQGYTF
cdr3_nt: TGCAGCGTTTCTGGGCAGCAGGGCTACACCTTC

v_call: TRBV7-9
j_call: TRBJ2-1
d_call: TRBD2
clone_size: few
cdr3_aa: CASSREGNEQFF
cdr3_nt: TGTGCCAGCAGCCGGGAGGGCAATGAGCAGTTCTTC

v_call: TRBV27
j_call: TRBJ2-7
d_call: TRBD2
clone_size: NA
cdr3_aa: CASSSTWKYRQDLSGITLYEQYF
cdr3_nt: TGTGCCAGCAGTTCCACCTGGAAATACCGACAGGACCTTAGCGGGATTACCCTCTACGAGCAGTACTTC

v_call: TRBV6-5
j_call: TRBJ1-1
d_call: NA
clone_size: NA
cdr3_aa: CASSYIQVGTEAFF
cdr3_nt: TGTGCCAGCAGTTACATACAGGTGGGGACTGAAGCTTTCTTT

v_call: TRBV20-1
j_call: TRBJ2-1
d_call: TRBD2
clone_size: few
cdr3_aa: CSAREPGLAGVGAGYNEQFF
cdr3_nt: TGCAGTGCTAGAGAGCCAGGACTAGCGGGAGTTGGAGCAGGGTACAATGAGCAGTTCTTC

v_call: TRBV7-2
j_call: TRBJ2-7
d_call: NA
clone_size: NA
cdr3_aa: CASSLAPSNSYEQYF
cdr3_nt: TGTGCCAGCAGCTTAGCGCCCTCAAATTCCTACGAGCAGTACTTC

v_call: TRBV19
j_call: TRBJ2-5
d_call: TRBD1
clone_size: NA
cdr3_aa: CASTRGPGETQYF
cdr3_nt: TGTGCCAGTACCAGGGGGCCCGGAGAGACCCAGTACTTC

v_call: TRBV18
j_call: TRBJ2-7
d_call: NA
clone_size: NA
cdr3_aa: CASSPTAGKGYCEQYF
cdr3_nt: TGTGCCAGCTCACCAACGGCGGGAAAGGGTTATTGCGAGCAGTACTTC

v_call: TRBV7-9
j_call: TRBJ2-3
d_call: NA
clone_size: few
cdr3_aa: CASSQTGFTQYF
cdr3_nt: TGTGCCAGCAGTCAAACAGGGTTTACGCAGTATTTT

v_call: TRBV7-6
j_call: TRBJ2-7
d_call: NA
clone_size: NA
cdr3_aa: CASSLAEGRNYEQYF
cdr3_nt: TGTGCCAGCAGCTTAGCGGAAGGACGGAACTACGAGCAGTACTTC

v_call: TRBV6-1
j_call: TRBJ2-1
d_call: NA
clone_size: NA
cdr3_aa: CASTFSGPQQFF
cdr3_nt: TGTGCCAGCACTTTTTCCGGGCCCCAGCAGTTCTTC

v_call: TRBV20-1
j_call: TRBJ2-1
d_call: NA
clone_size: NA
cdr3_aa: CSAVGQQRYNEQFF
cdr3_nt: TGCAGTGCCGTCGGACAGCAACGTTACAATGAGCAGTTCTTC

v_call: TRBV6-5
j_call: TRBJ2-2
d_call: TRBD1
clone_size: few
cdr3_aa: CASSYDRDRANTGELFF
cdr3_nt: TGTGCCAGCAGTTACGACCGGGACAGAGCGAACACCGGGGAGCTGTTTTTT

v_call: TRBV27
j_call: TRBJ2-2
d_call: TRBD2
clone_size: NA
cdr3_aa: CASSPISGRSLLSPGELFF
cdr3_nt: TGTGCCAGCAGTCCTATTAGCGGGAGGTCCCTTCTGAGTCCCGGGGAGCTGTTTTTT

v_call: TRBV27
j_call: TRBJ2-5
d_call: TRBD2
clone_size: NA
cdr3_aa: CASRASGPETQYF
cdr3_nt: TGTGCCAGCAGAGCTAGCGGGCCAGAGACCCAGTACTTC

v_call: TRBV7-3
j_call: TRBJ2-1
d_call: NA
clone_size: NA
cdr3_aa: CASSLASYNEQFF
cdr3_nt: TGTGCCAGCAGCTTAGCCTCCTACAATGAGCAGTTCTTC

v_call: TRBV12-3/TRBV12-4
j_call: TRBJ1-1
d_call: NA
clone_size: NA
cdr3_aa: CASSSPGALLTNTEAFF
cdr3_nt: TGTGCCAGCAGTTCCCCGGGGGCCCTATTGACGAACACTGAAGCTTTCTTT